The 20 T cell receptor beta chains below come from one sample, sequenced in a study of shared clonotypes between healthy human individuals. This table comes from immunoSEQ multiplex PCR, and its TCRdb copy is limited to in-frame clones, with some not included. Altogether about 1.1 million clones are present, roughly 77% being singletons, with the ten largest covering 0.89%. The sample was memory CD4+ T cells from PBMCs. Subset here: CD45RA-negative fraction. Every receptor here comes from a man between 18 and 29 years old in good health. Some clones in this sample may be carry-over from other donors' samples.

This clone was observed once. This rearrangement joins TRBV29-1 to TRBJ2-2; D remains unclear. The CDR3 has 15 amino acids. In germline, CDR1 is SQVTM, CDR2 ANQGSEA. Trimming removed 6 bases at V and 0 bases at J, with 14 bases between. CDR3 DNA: TGCAGCGTGGGAAACCGTCTAGCGAACACCGGGGAGCTGTTTTTT. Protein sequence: CSVGNRLANTGELFF.

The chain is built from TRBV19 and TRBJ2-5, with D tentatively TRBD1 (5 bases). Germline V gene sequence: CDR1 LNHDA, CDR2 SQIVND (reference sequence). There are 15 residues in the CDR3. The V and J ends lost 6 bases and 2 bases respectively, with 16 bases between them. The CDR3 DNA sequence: TGTGCCAGTAGCTCAATTTCGACAGCGCAAGAGACCCAGTACTTC. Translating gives CASSSISTAQETQYF. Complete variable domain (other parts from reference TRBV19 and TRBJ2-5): DGGITQSPKYLFRKEGQNVTLSCEQNLNHDAMYWYRQDPGQGLRLIYYSQIVNDFQKGDIAEGYSVSREKKESFPLTVTSAQKNPTAFYLCASSSISTAQETQYFGPGTRLLVL.

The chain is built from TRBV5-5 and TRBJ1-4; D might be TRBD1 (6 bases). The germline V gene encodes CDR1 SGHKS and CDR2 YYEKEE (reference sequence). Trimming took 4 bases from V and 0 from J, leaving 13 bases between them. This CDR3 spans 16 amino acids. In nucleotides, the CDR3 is TGTGCCAGCAGCACGGGGACACGTGCAACTAATGAAAAACTGTTTTTT. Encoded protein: CASSTGTRATNEKLFF.

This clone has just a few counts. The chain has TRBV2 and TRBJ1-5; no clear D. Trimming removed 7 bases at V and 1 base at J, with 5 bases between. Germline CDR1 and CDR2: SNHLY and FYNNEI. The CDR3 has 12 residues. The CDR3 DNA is TGTGCCAGCAATCCCAGCAATCAGCCCCAGCATTTT. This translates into CASNPSNQPQHF.

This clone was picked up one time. CDR3 residues: CASSQSIPGLAGVNQETQYF. CDR3 DNA: TGTGCCAGCAGCCAATCTATTCCGGGACTAGCGGGAGTGAATCAAGAGACCCAGTACTTC. This chain joins TRBV4-2 and TRBJ2-5, with 14 bases aligning to TRBD2. CDR3 length equals 20 residues. V shed 2 bases and J 2 bases; nucleotides not matched to a gene: 13. The V gene's germline CDR1 is LGHNA and CDR2 YNFKEQ.

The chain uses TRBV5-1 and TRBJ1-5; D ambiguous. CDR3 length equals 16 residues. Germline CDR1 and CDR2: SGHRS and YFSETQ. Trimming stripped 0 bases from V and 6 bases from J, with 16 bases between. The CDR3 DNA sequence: TGCGCCAGCAGCTTGGCGGGCTACAAGTTGGCTCAGCCCCAGCATTTT. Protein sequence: CASSLAGYKLAQPQHF.

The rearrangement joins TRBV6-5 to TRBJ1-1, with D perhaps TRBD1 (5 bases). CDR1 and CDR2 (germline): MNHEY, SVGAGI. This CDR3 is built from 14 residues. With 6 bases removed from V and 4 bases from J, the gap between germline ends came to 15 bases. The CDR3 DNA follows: TGTGCCAGCAGCCGGGGGAGGTGGGGCACTGAAGCTTTCTTT. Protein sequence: CASSRGRWGTEAFF.

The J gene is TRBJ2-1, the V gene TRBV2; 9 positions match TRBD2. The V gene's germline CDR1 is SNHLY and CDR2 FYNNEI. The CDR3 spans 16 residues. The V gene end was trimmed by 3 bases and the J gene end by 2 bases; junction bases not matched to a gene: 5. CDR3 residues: CASSELAGGPYNEQFF. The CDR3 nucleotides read TGTGCCAGCAGTGAGCTGGCGGGAGGGCCCTACAATGAGCAGTTCTTC.

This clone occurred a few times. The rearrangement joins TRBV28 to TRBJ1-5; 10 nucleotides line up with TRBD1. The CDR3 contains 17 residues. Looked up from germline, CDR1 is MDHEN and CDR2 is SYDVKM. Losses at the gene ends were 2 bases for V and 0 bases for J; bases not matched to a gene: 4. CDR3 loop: CASSLGTGVTSNQPQHF. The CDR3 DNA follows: TGTGCCAGCAGTTTAGGGACAGGGGTAACTAGCAATCAGCCCCAGCATTTT.

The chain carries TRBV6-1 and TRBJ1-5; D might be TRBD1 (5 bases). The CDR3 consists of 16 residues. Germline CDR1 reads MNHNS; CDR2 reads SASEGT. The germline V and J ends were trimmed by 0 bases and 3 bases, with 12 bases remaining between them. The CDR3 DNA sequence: TGTGCCAGCAGTGAAGCGGACATATTTTACAATCAGCCCCAGCATTTT. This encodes CASSEADIFYNQPQHF.

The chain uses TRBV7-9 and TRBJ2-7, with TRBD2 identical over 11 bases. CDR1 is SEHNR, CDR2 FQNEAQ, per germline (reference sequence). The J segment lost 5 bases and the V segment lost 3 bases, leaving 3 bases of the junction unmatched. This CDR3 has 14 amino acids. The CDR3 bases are TGTGCCAGCAGCTTCCCGGGACTAGCGGACGAGCAGTACTTC. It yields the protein CASSFPGLADEQYF. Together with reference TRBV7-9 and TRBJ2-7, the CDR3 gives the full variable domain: DTGVSQNPRHKITKRGQNVTFRCDPISEHNRLYWYRQTLGQGPEFLTYFQNEAQLEKSRLLSDRFSAERPKGSFSTLEIQRTEQGDSAMYLCASSFPGLADEQYFGPGTRLTVT.

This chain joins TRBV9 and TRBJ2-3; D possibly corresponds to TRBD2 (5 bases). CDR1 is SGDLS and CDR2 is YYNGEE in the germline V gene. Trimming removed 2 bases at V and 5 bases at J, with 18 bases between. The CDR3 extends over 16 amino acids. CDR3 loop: CASSVLDFSPGDTQYF. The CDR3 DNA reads TGTGCCAGCAGCGTGTTGGACTTCTCCCCGGGAGATACGCAGTATTTT.

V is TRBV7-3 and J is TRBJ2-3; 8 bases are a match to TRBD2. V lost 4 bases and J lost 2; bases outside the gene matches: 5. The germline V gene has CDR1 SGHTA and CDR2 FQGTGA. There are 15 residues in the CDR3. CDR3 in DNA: TGTGCCAGCAGCTCGATAGCGGGATTCACAGATACGCAGTATTTT. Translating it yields CASSSIAGFTDTQYF.

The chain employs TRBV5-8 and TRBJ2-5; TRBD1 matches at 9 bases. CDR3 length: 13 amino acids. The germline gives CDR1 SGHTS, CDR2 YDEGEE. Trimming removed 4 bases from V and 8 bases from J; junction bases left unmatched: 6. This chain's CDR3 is CASSLRQGETQYF. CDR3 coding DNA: TGTGCCAGCAGCCTACGACAGGGGGAAACCCAGTACTTC.

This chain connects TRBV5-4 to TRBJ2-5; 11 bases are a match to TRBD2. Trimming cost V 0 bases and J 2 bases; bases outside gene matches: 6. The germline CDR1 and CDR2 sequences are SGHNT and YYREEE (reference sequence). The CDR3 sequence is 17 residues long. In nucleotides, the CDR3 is TGTGCCAGCAGCTTGGGTACTAGCGGGAGTAGGCAAGAGACCCAGTACTTC. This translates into CASSLGTSGSRQETQYF.

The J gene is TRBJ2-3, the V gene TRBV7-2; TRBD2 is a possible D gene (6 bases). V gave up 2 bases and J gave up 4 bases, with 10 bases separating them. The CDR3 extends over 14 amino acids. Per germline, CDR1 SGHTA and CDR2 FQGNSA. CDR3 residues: CASSLYGSADTQYF. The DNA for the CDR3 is TGTGCCAGCAGCTTATACGGGAGTGCAGATACGCAGTATTTT.

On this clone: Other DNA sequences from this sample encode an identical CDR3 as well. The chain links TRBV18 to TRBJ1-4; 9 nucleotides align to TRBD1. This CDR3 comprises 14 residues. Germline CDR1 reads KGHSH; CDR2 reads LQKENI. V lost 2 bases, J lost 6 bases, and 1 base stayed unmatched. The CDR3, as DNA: TGTGCCAGCTCACCAGACAGGGGGGATGAAAAACTGTTTTTT. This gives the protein CASSPDRGDEKLFF.

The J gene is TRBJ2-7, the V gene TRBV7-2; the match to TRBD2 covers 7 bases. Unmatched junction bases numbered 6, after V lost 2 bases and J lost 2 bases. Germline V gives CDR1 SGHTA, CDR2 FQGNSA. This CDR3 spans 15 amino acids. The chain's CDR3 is CASSLLTSAAYEQYF. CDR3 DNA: TGTGCCAGCAGCTTATTAACTAGCGCTGCCTACGAGCAGTACTTC.

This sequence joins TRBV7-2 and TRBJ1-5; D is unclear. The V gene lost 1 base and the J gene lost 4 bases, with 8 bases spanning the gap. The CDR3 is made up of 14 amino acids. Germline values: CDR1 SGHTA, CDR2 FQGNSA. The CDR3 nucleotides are TGTGCCAGCAGCTTAGTAGGGCGAAATCAGCCCCAGCATTTT. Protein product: CASSLVGRNQPQHF. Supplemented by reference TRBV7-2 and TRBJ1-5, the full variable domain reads GAGVSQSPSNKVTEKGKDVELRCDPISGHTALYWYRQSLGQGLEFLIYFQGNSAPDKSGLPSDRFSAERTGGSVSTLTIQRTQQEDSAVYLCASSLVGRNQPQHFGDGTRLSIL.

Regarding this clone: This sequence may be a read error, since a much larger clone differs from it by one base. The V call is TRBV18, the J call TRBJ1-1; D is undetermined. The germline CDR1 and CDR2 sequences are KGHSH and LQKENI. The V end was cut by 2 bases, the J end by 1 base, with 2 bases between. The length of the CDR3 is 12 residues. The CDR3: CASSPTNTEAFF. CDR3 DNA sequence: TGTGCCAGCTCACCAACGAACACTGAAGCTTTCTTT.